The source of this TCR beta chain is a study of T cell responses to AZD1222 COVID-19 vaccine. This CDR3 is 13 amino acids long. The V and J ends lost 5 bases and 3 bases respectively, with 12 bases between them. Germline V gives CDR1 SGHTS, CDR2 YDEGEE. Regarding the study as a whole: Elevations in Spike-specific TCR breadth and depth followed administration of two AZD1222 doses. The sample set comprised mostly white British donors with more females, and clonal diversity was possibly underestimated.

A note on this clone: Its antigen is not identified.

Here immunoSEQ multiplex PCR was the method, and the copy in TCRdb shows in-frame clones only, minus some. Here the sample spans 150,000 to 200,000 clones, around 87% being singletons. The chain uses TRBV5-8 and TRBJ2-7; D may be TRBD2 (5 bases). The TCR comes from an adult in good health. Sample: peripheral blood, taken on day 0 of MenACWY control vaccination. CDR3 DNA: TGTGCCAGCAGTCGGGGTAAAAACTACGAGCAGTACTTC. Protein product: CASSRGKNYEQYF. The whole variable domain, remainder taken from reference TRBV5-8 and TRBJ2-7, is EAGVTQSPTHLIKTRGQQATLRCSPISGHTSVYWYQQALGLGLQFLLWYDEGEERNRGNFPPRFSGRQFPNYSSELNVNALELEDSALYLCASSRGKNYEQYFGPGTRLTVT.